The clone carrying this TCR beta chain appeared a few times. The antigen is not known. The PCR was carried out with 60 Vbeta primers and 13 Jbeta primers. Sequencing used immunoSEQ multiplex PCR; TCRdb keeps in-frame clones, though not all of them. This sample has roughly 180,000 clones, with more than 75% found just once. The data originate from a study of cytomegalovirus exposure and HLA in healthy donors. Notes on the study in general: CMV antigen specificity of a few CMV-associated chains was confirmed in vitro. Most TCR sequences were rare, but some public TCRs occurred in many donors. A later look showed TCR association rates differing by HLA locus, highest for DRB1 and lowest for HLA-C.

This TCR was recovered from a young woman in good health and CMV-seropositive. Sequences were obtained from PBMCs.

The CDR3 DNA reads as TGTGCCAGCAGCCCGGCGGGGGGATCTGGGGCCAACGTCCTGACTTTC. Amino acid sequence: CASSPAGGSGANVLTF. This chain joins TRBV6-4 and TRBJ2-6; 8 bases line up with TRBD2. V lost 6 bases and J lost 1; bases outside the gene matches: 5. Germline V gene lookup returns CDR1 MRHNA and CDR2 SNTAGT. This CDR3 has 16 residues.